Below are 15 T cell receptor beta chains sequenced from a single sample in a study of T cell responses to AZD1222 COVID-19 vaccine. Using immunoSEQ multiplex PCR, the repertoire was profiled, and TCRdb retains in-frame clones only, with some absent. The sample consists of approximately 99,000 clones, more than 70% of them appearing once. Sequencing was performed on peripheral blood, taken on day 0 of MenACWY control vaccination. The receptor set was obtained from an adult in good health.

The genes are TRBV2 and TRBJ2-2; 8 bases agree with TRBD1. This CDR3 has 15 residues. V lost 7 bases and J lost 6; bases outside the gene matches: 10. In germline, CDR1 is SNHLY, CDR2 FYNNEI. CDR3 bases: TGTGCCAGCACCCGGACAGGGAATTCCCCCGGGGAGCTGTTTTTT. It encodes CASTRTGNSPGELFF.

This sequence joins TRBV3-1 (or the pseudogene TRBV3-2) and TRBJ2-2, with TRBD2 identical over 12 bases. This CDR3 is 17 amino acids long. The V and J ends lost 3 bases and 4 bases, in that order; junction bases with no gene match: 6. CDR1 is LGHDT and CDR2 is YNNKEL in the germline V gene (reference sequence). The CDR3 sequence: CASSHRTSGTGTGELFF. Written as DNA, the CDR3 is TGTGCCAGCAGCCACAGGACTAGCGGGACGGGCACCGGGGAGCTGTTTTTT.

The chain employs TRBV3-1 (or the pseudogene TRBV3-2) and TRBJ2-7; D uncertain. Trimming removed 0 bases from V and 2 bases from J, with 14 bases in between. This CDR3 comprises 16 residues. CDR1 LGHDT and CDR2 YNNKEL come from the germline V gene (reference sequence). CDR3 nucleotides: TGTGCCAGCAGCCAAGATGGGCGCCGGCCAGCCTACGAGCAGTACTTC. It encodes CASSQDGRRPAYEQYF.

The chain carries TRBV6-5 and TRBJ1-6; D is unclear. CDR1 and CDR2 from the germline V gene are MNHEY and SVGAGI. V gave up 0 bases and J gave up 4 bases, with 7 bases separating them. The CDR3 length is 15 residues. The CDR3 region is CASSYSTRYNSPLHF. In nucleotides, the CDR3 is TGTGCCAGCAGTTACTCGACCAGGTATAATTCACCCCTCCACTTT.

The chain recombines TRBV30 with TRBJ2-3, with TRBD1 identical over 9 bases. V lost 3 bases and J lost 4; bases outside the gene matches: 11. Per germline, CDR1 GTSNPN and CDR2 SVGIG (reference sequence). CDR3 length: 16 amino acids. For the CDR3, the DNA is TGTGCCTGGAGGACCTCCCGGACAGGGGTTGCAGATACGCAGTATTTT. This encodes CAWRTSRTGVADTQYF.

The CDR3 sequence: CASSPWAEISNQPQHF. CDR3 bases: TGTGCCAGCTCACCATGGGCAGAGATTAGCAATCAGCCCCAGCATTTT. The chain combines TRBV18 with TRBJ1-5, with D uncertain. Germline V gene data show CDR1 as KGHSH and CDR2 as LQKENI. The CDR3 totals 16 residues. V was shortened by 2 bases and J by 0 bases, with 11 bases between the two germline ends.

This clone was observed a single time. This chain joins TRBV5-1 and TRBJ2-1; weak D call: TRBD2 (5 bases). V gave up 6 bases and J gave up 2 bases, with 15 bases separating them. Germline lookup yields CDR1 SGHRS and CDR2 YFSETQ. The CDR3 contains 15 residues. The CDR3 DNA reads TGCGCCAGCACAGGACTGTCGACCGCCTACAATGAGCAGTTCTTC. Residues: CASTGLSTAYNEQFF.

The V call is TRBV7-2, the J call TRBJ1-3; 8 bases are shared with TRBD1. V lost 5 bases and J lost 4; bases outside the gene matches: 7. The CDR3 is 15 residues long. Per germline, CDR1 SGHTA and CDR2 FQGNSA. CDR3 coding DNA: TGTGCCAGCAGCCGGGACAGGTCTTCCGGAAACACCATATATTTT. This codes for CASSRDRSSGNTIYF. Using reference TRBV7-2 and TRBJ1-3 for the parts outside the CDR3, the full variable domain is GAGVSQSPSNKVTEKGKDVELRCDPISGHTALYWYRQSLGQGLEFLIYFQGNSAPDKSGLPSDRFSAERTGGSVSTLTIQRTQQEDSAVYLCASSRDRSSGNTIYFGEGSWLTVV.

V usage is TRBV6-5 and J usage is TRBJ2-7; unclear D gene. Per the germline V gene, CDR1 is MNHEY and CDR2 is SVGAGI. The ends were cut back, 0 bases at V and 2 bases at J, with 8 bases in the middle. The CDR3 sequence is 14 residues long. The CDR3 bases are TGTGCCAGCAGTTACTCGGGCAGTACCTACGAGCAGTACTTC. It specifies CASSYSGSTYEQYF.

The chain carries TRBV27 and TRBJ1-2, with 7 bases aligning to TRBD1. Germline CDR1 is MNHEY and CDR2 is SMNVEV (reference sequence). J gave up 2 bases and V 5 bases, and 14 bases lay outside the gene matches. The CDR3 totals 17 residues. As DNA, the CDR3 is TGTGCCAGCAGTCCCGACAGAAAGAACAGGGGCAACTATGGCTACACCTTC. This codes for CASSPDRKNRGNYGYTF.

This chain links TRBV7-6 with TRBJ2-2; the match to TRBD2 covers 10 bases. CDR3 length: 17 residues. Germline loops: CDR1 SGHVS, CDR2 FNYEAQ. J lost 2 bases, V lost 8 bases, and 11 bases had no gene match. The CDR3 sequence is CASGSSSGGSNTGELFF. DNA of the CDR3: TGTGCCAGCGGCTCATCTAGCGGGGGATCTAACACCGGGGAGCTGTTTTTT.

In its sample, this clone was seen a few times. The V gene is TRBV18, the J gene TRBJ2-1, with TRBD2 matching over 11 bases. CDR1 is KGHSH, CDR2 LQKENI, per germline. The CDR3 extends over 15 amino acids. Germline trimming cut 6 bases from V and 8 bases from J; bases unmatched to any gene: 9. The CDR3 spells CASSEYSGGAHEQFF. The CDR3 DNA reads as TGTGCCAGCTCCGAATATAGCGGGGGGGCGCATGAGCAGTTCTTC.

This clone was seen once. The chain links TRBV19 to TRBJ2-7; 7 bases match TRBD1. The germline gives CDR1 LNHDA, CDR2 SQIVND (reference sequence). V was clipped by 8 bases and J by 2 bases; unmatched bases: 3. The CDR3 consists of 12 residues. The CDR3 spells CASGTAAYEQYF. The DNA for the CDR3 is TGTGCCAGTGGGACAGCGGCCTACGAGCAGTACTTC.

The chain links TRBV7-2 to TRBJ1-5, with D unresolved. V was pared by 1 base and J by 0 bases, with 10 bases between. Germline V gives CDR1 SGHTA, CDR2 FQGNSA. CDR3 size: 16 residues. The CDR3, as DNA: TGTGCCAGCAGCTTAGAAGGCGTCAGTAGCAATCAGCCCCAGCATTTT. Its protein product is CASSLEGVSSNQPQHF.

The chain uses TRBV7-9 and TRBJ1-1; TRBD1 aligns across 8 bases. The CDR3 runs to 13 residues. Germline loops: CDR1 SEHNR, CDR2 FQNEAQ (reference sequence). The V gene end was trimmed by 5 bases and the J gene end by 3 bases; junction bases not matched to a gene: 2. The CDR3 spells CASSIQGDTEAFF. In DNA, the CDR3 is TGTGCCAGCAGCATACAGGGGGACACTGAAGCTTTCTTT.